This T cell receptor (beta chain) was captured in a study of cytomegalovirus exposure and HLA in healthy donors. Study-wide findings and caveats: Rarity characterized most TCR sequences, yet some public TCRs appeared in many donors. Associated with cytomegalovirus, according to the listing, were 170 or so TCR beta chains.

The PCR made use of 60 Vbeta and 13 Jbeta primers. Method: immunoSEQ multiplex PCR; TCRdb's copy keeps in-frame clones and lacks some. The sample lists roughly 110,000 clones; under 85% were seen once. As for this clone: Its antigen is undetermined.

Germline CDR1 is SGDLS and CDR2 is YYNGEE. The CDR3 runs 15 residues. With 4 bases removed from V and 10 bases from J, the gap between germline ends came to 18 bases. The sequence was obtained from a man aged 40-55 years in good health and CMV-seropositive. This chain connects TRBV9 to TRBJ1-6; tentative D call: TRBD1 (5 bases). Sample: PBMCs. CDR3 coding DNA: TGTGCCAGCAGCCCTCAGGGAAAATTTCGGTCACCCCTCCACTTT. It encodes CASSPQGKFRSPLHF.